This T cell receptor beta chain was identified in a study of T cell repertoires in cytomegalovirus infection. This clonotype appeared a few times. Its antigen is still unknown. MiXCR was run by TCRdb on the reads, yielding one entry per CDR3 protein. The table records 700,000 to 850,000 distinct CDR3 sequences, over 25% of them present only once. The material was cultured CD8+ T cells from PBMCs, obtained from culture after CMV antigen stimulation. This TCR derives from a human donor in good health (CMV status not recorded). Some clones in this sample may be carry-over from other donors' samples.

CDR3 region: CASSFGVDGYTF. The CDR3 coding sequence is TGTGCCAGCAGTTTCGGCGTGGATGGCTACACCTTC. V is TRBV12-3 or TRBV12-4 and J is TRBJ1-2; no clear D. Deletions cut 3 bases from V and 6 bases from J, with 8 bases between. This CDR3 region has 12 residues.